Listed below are T cell receptor beta chains from one sample, sequenced in a study of CD8+CD57+ T cells in acquired aplastic anemia. One entry per CDR3 protein results from TCRdb running MiXCR on the reads. The table shows about 160,000 distinct CDR3 sequences, with around half occurring only once. Sequenced material: sorted CD4+, CD8+, or CD8+CD57+ T cells (not recorded which) from PBMCs. Receptors originate from a human donor with aplastic anemia. CDR3s include the opening cysteine and the closing phenylalanine or tryptophan. Fields, in order: J gene, V gene, clone size, CDR3 protein. Clone size appears in some rows only: once, few, many, or a class for an expanded clone.

TRBJ1-2,TRBV9,once,CASSQDRQGLIYGYTF
TRBJ1-6,TRBV7-2,-,CASSLAGPGAGSPLHF
TRBJ1-1,TRBV4-2,-,CASSQGRDSAEAFF
TRBJ1-2,TRBV5-6,many,CASSPWVAVRIGDTF
TRBJ1-5,TRBV29-1,-,CSVRDSNQPQHF
TRBJ2-7,TRBV6-2/TRBV6-3,many,CASRLAGGLAQYF
TRBJ2-1,TRBV20-1,-,CGARRDGVANEQFF
TRBJ1-2,TRBV2,-,CASSEQGSGYTF
TRBJ1-3,TRBV6-4,few,CASSHTIYF
TRBJ1-2,TRBV7-3,-,CASSYDSGYGYTF